A single sample is the source of the 13 T cell receptor beta chains below, sequenced in a study of response to subunit inactivated influenza vaccine. TCRdb independently ran MiXCR on the RT-PCR reads; one entry per CDR3 protein. Here the sample spans a few hundred thousand distinct CDR3 sequences, about 15% being singletons. The sample here was PBMCs from blood, taken roughly 12 days after vaccination. The receptors derive from a man in his fifties or sixties who received an inactivated influenza vaccine.

The rearrangement joins TRBV5-1 to TRBJ2-7; D assignment may be TRBD1 or TRBD2 (6 bases each). Germline values: CDR1 SGHRS, CDR2 YFSETQ. V lost 0 bases and J 5 bases, leaving 39 bases between the germline ends. The length of the CDR3 is 23 residues. In nucleotides, the CDR3 is TGCGCCAGCAGCTTGGCTGGGGGGCTCACAGTTCCCGGGGAAAAGTTAACACCCAACGAGCAGTACTTC. Amino acids: CASSLAGGLTVPGEKLTPNEQYF.

In this sample, this clonotype turned up a few times. This chain joins TRBV15 and TRBJ1-1; D perhaps matches TRBD1 (6 bases). Trimming shortened V by 3 bases and J by 4 bases, and 15 bases separated the two germline ends. The CDR3 runs to 15 residues. The germline CDR1 and CDR2 sequences are LNHNV and YYDKDF (reference sequence). DNA of the CDR3: TGTGCCACCAGCAGCGACCTAAAGGGGGGCACTGAAGCTTTCTTT. Translation: CATSSDLKGGTEAFF.

This chain links TRBV5-1 with TRBJ1-2; D gene ambiguous. Germline CDR1 is SGHRS and CDR2 is YFSETQ. V dropped 0 bases and J dropped 5 bases, with 11 bases sitting between them. The CDR3 extends over 14 amino acids. Here the CDR3 reads CASSLDSPDYGYTF. The CDR3 DNA reads TGCGCCAGCAGCTTGGACAGTCCCGATTATGGCTACACCTTC.

The sample holds a few counts of this clonotype. In DNA form, the CDR3 reads TGTGCCAGCAGCCTAGGGGACTACGGCCTCACAGATACGCAGTATTTT. Residues: CASSLGDYGLTDTQYF. The chain joins TRBV12-3 or TRBV12-4 to TRBJ2-3, with TRBD2 matching over 7 bases. The V segment lost 6 bases and the J segment 2 bases; nucleotides outside the gene matches: 11. The CDR3 contains 16 residues.

This clonotype was counted only a few times. V is TRBV6-2 or TRBV6-3 and J is TRBJ1-5; perhaps TRBD1 as D (5 bases). Per germline, CDR1 MNHEY and CDR2 SVGEGT. The V end was cut by 0 bases, the J end by 5 bases, with 17 bases between. CDR3 length: 17 residues. The CDR3 loop reads CASSYSLSGGSDQPQHF. CDR3 nucleotides: TGTGCCAGCAGTTACTCCCTCTCCGGGGGGAGCGATCAGCCCCAGCATTTT.

The V and J genes are TRBV10-3 and TRBJ2-5; TRBD1 or TRBD2 may be the D gene (5 bases each). V gave up 4 bases and J gave up 4 bases, with 10 bases separating them. Germline CDR1 reads ENHRY; CDR2 reads SYGVKD. The CDR3 has 13 amino acids. DNA of the CDR3: TGTGCCATCAGTGTGGGGGAGCGAGAGACCCAGTACTTC. Protein: CAISVGERETQYF.

This clonotype has just a few counts. The chain's CDR3 is CASSLSVEETQYF. The CDR3 DNA reads TGTGCCAGCAGCTTATCGGTAGAGGAGACCCAGTACTTC. This chain joins TRBV7-2 and TRBJ2-5; no clear D. V lost 2 bases, J lost 5 bases, and 9 bases lay in between. Germline CDR1 and CDR2: SGHTA and FQGNSA. The CDR3 has 13 residues.

The genes are TRBV6-4 and TRBJ2-6; maybe TRBD2 (6 bases). Germline CDR1 is MRHNA and CDR2 is SNTAGT. The ends were cut back, 3 bases at V and 0 bases at J, with 18 bases in the middle. The CDR3 is 19 amino acids. CDR3 residues: CASSDSGEIRYSGANVLTF. Written as DNA, the CDR3 is TGTGCCAGCAGTGATTCGGGAGAAATACGGTACTCTGGGGCCAACGTCCTGACTTTC.

This clonotype was picked up a small number of times. V usage is TRBV28 and J usage is TRBJ2-2, with TRBD2 as a possible D gene (5 bases). The CDR3 has 15 amino acids. V gave up 0 bases and J gave up 4 bases, with 9 bases separating them. Germline CDR1 reads MDHEN; CDR2 reads SYDVKM. The CDR3 coding sequence is TGTGCCAGCAGTTTATGGACGGGGAGCACCGGGGAGCTGTTTTTT. Translating it yields CASSLWTGSTGELFF.

This clonotype was observed a few times. J is TRBJ1-2 and V is TRBV14, with 8 bases matching TRBD1. The CDR3 extends over 16 amino acids. CDR1 and CDR2 (germline): SGHDN, FVKESK. J gave up 7 bases and V 2 bases, and 12 bases lay outside the gene matches. The DNA of the CDR3 is TGTGCCAGCAGCCAACTTGGCGACAGGGGAGCAAGTGGCTACACCTTC. It encodes CASSQLGDRGASGYTF.

This clonotype was counted only a few times. V usage is TRBV5-6 and J usage is TRBJ2-1, with D maybe TRBD2 (5 bases). This CDR3 region has 15 residues. V was clipped by 3 bases and J by 6 bases, with 16 bases between them. CDR1 is SGHDT and CDR2 is YYEEEE in the germline V gene. In DNA, the CDR3 is TGTGCCAGCAGCTCAGACTACTCCCCGATCAATGAGCAGTTCTTC. Encoded protein: CASSSDYSPINEQFF.

V is TRBV28 and J is TRBJ2-7; no clear D. Germline V lookup: CDR1 MDHEN, CDR2 SYDVKM. CDR3 length equals 14 residues. The germline V and J ends were trimmed by 2 bases and 1 base, with 9 bases remaining between them. In DNA, the CDR3 is TGTGCCAGCAGTTTACGGCCTGTTTCCTACGAGCAGTACTTC. It translates to CASSLRPVSYEQYF.

CDR3 amino acids: CSAAPAGNQPQHF. The CDR3 coding sequence is TGCAGTGCTGCCCCGGCGGGGAATCAGCCCCAGCATTTT. V is TRBV20-1 and J is TRBJ1-5; D call uncertain. With 5 bases removed from V and 4 bases from J, the gap between germline ends came to 12 bases. The CDR3 extends over 13 amino acids. The germline CDR1 and CDR2 sequences are DFQATT and SNEGSKA (reference sequence).